This entry features one TCR beta chain sequence. This sample was taken from a study of blood T cell repertoires in COVID-19. The overall study: There were acute and convalescent COVID-19 samples, and they came from the United States, Italy and Spain.

Authors' analysis steps: Amplification of reference gene primers was used by the study to estimate nucleated cell counts. The data were produced by immunoSEQ multiplex PCR, yet TCRdb's version contains in-frame clones alone and is incomplete. The D gene and trimming were derived from the DNA, and the V and J assignments and clone size from that table. The table has some 260,000 clones, 65% to 90% seen once. Across 24 US areas, participants ranged in age from about 18 to 89 years. Recovery among Cohort 3 donors was established by two negative PCRs, clearance, or symptom resolution. The germline CDR1 and CDR2 sequences are MNHNS and SASEGT. The V segment lost 3 bases and the J segment 7 bases; nucleotides outside the gene matches: 6. The CDR3 contains 16 residues.

This receptor was identified in a middle-aged man who had recovered from COVID-19. The specimen was PBMCs or T cells enriched from blood (not recorded which). The chain uses TRBV6-1 and TRBJ1-6, with 10 bases lining up with TRBD1. The CDR3 nucleotides are TGTGCCAGCAGTGATATACGGGACAGGGGCAATTCACCCCTCCACTTT. Amino acid sequence: CASSDIRDRGNSPLHF.